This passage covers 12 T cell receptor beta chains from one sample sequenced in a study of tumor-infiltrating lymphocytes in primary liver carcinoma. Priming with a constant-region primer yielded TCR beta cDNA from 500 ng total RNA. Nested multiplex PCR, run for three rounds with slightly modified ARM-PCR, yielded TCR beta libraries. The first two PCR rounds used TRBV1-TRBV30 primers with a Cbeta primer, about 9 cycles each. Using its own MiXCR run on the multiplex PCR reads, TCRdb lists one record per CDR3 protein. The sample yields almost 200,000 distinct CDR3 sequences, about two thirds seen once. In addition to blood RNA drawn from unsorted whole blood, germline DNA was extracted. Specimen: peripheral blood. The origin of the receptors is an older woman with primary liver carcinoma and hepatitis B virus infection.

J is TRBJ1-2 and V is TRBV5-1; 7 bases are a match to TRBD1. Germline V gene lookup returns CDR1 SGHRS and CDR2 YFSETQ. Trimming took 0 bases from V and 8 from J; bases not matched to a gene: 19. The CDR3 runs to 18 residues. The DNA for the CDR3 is TGCGCCAGCAGCTTGGGCCAAACAGGGGATGGTTACCGAGTCGGCTACACCTTC. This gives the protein CASSLGQTGDGYRVGYTF.

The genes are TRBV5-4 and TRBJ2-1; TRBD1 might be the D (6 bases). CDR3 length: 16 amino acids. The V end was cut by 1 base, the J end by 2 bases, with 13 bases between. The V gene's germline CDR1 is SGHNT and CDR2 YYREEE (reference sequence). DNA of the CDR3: TGTGCCAGCAGCTTGTCAGGGGCCCAAACCTACAATGAGCAGTTCTTC. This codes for CASSLSGAQTYNEQFF.

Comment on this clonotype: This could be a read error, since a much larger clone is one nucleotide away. The CDR3 is CASSLFGGGNYDYTF. The CDR3 bases are TGTGCCAGCAGTTTATTCGGCGGGGGCAACTATGACTACACCTTC. This chain joins TRBV12-3 or TRBV12-4 and TRBJ1-2; possibly TRBD1 for D (6 bases). This CDR3 region has 15 residues.

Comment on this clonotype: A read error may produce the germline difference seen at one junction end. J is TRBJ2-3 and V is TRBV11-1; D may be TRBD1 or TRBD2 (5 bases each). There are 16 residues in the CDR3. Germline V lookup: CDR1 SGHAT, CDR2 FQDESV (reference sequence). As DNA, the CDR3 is TGTCCCAGCAGGTGGGGGACCGGAGCTCCACAGATTTCGCAGTATTTT. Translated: CPSRWGTGAPQISQYF.

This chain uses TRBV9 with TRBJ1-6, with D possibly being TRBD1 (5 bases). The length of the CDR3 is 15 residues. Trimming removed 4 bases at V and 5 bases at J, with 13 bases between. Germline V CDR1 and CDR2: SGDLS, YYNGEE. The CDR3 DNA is TGTGCCAGCAGCAGGCAGGGCCCCAATAATTCACCCCTCCACTTT. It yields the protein CASSRQGPNNSPLHF.

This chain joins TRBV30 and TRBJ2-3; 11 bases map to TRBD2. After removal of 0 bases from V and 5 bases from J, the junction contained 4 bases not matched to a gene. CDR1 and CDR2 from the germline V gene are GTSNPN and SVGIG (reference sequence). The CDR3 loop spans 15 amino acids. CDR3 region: CAWSVGLAGIDTQYF. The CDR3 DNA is TGTGCCTGGAGTGTAGGACTAGCGGGTATAGATACGCAGTATTTT. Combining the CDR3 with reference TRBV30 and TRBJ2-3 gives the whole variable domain SQTIHQWPATLVQPVGSPLSLECTVEGTSNPNLYWYRQAAGRGLQLLFYSVGIGQISSEVPQNLSASRPQDRQFILSSKKLLLSDSGFYLCAWSVGLAGIDTQYFGPGTRLTVL.

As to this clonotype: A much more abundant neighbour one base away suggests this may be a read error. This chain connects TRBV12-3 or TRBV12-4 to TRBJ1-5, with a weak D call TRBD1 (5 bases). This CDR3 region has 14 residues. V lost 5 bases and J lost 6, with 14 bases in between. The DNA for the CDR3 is TGTGCCAGCAGTCCCTCGACGGGGACTCAGCCCCAGCATTTT. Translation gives CASSPSTGTQPQHF.

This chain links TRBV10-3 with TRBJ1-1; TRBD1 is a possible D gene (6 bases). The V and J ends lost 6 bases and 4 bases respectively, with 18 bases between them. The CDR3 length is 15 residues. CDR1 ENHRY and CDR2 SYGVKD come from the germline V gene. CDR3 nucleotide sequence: TGTGCCATCAGAGGGGCAGGGGCGGAAGGCACTGAAGCTTTCTTT. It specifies CAIRGAGAEGTEAFF.

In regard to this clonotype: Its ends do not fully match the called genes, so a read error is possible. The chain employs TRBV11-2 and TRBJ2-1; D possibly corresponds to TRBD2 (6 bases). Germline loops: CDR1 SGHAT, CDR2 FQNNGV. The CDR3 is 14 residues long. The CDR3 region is CASSLTGGRDEHFF. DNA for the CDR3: TGTGCTAGCAGCTTAACGGGTGGGCGGGATGAGCACTTCTTC.

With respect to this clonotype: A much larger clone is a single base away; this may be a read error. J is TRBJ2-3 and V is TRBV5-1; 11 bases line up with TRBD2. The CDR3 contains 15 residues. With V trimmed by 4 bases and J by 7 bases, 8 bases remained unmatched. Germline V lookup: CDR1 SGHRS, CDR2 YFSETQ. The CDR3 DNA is TGCGCCAGCAGCCCGACTAGCGGGATCATCAATACGCAGTATTTT. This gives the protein CASSPTSGIINTQYF.

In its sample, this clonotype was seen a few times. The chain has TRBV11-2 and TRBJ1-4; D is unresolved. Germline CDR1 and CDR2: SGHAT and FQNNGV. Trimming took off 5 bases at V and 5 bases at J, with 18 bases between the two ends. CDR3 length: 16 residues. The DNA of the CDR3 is TGTGCCAGCAGCAAGACTCCAGGAGGAACAAATGAAAAACTGTTTTTT. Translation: CASSKTPGGTNEKLFF.

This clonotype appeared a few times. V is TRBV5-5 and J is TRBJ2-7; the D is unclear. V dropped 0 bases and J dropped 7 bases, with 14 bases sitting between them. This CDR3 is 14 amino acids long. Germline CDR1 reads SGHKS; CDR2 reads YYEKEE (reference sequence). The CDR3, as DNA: TGTGCCAGCAGCTTGGTTCCACGTGAAGGAGAGCAGTACTTC. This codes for CASSLVPREGEQYF.